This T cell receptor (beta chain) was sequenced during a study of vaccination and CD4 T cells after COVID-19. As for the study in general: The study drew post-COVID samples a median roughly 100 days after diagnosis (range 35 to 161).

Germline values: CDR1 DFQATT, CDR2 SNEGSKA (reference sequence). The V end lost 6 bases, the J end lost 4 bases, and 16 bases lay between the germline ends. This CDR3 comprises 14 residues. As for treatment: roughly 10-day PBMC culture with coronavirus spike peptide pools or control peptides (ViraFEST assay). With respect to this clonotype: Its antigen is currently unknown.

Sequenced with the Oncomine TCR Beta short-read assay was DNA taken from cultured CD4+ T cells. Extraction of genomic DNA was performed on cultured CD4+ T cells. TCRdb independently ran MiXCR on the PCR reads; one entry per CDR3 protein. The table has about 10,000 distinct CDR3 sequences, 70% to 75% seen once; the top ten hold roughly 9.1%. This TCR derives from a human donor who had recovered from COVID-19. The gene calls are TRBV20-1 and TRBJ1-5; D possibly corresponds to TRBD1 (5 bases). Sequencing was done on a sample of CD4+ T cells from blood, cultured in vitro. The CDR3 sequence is CSADRPGPNQPQHF. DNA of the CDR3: TGCAGTGCAGACCGACCAGGGCCGAATCAGCCCCAGCATTTT.